This T cell receptor (beta chain) was captured by sequencing in a study of blood T cell repertoires in COVID-19. Turning to the study itself: Italy, Spain and the United States were the sources of the convalescent and acute COVID-19 samples. Sources were T cells, B-cell-depleted T cells, or PBMCs; the material itself was cDNA or gDNA.

This CDR3 region has 14 residues. Deletions cut 3 bases from V and 1 base from J, with 6 bases between. Germline values: CDR1 MRHNA, CDR2 SNTAGT. Original processing methods: Scientists estimated how many nucleated cells there were by amplifying reference gene primers. Sequencing was performed with immunoSEQ multiplex PCR; in TCRdb, only in-frame clones are kept and a portion is missing. That table gives V, J and clone size, and the DNA gave D and trimming. The sample gives hundreds of thousands of clones, around 85% of which show up once; approximately 9.1% is in the top ten. This clonotype was sampled from a man of 80 years or more with acute or convalescent COVID-19. The sample was peripheral blood. This rearrangement joins TRBV6-4 to TRBJ2-2, with D hard to call. The CDR3: CASSDMWNTGELFF. The CDR3 DNA reads TGTGCCAGCAGTGATATGTGGAACACCGGGGAGCTGTTTTTT.